The T cell receptor (beta chain) under discussion was sequenced for a study of blood T cell repertoires in COVID-19. Methods used by the authors: The authors estimated nucleated cell counts from reference gene primer amplification. The table came from immunoSEQ multiplex PCR; TCRdb's copy has only in-frame clones and leaves some out. V and J calls and clone size come straight from that table; D and trimming were deduced from the DNA. Of roughly 68,000 clones listed, about 91% are singletons. This CDR3 has 14 amino acids. The trim removed 4 bases at V and 6 bases at J, leaving 5 bases unmatched. Germline V gives CDR1 KGHDR, CDR2 SFDVKD.

The genes are TRBV24-1 and TRBJ1-5; 7 bases are a match to TRBD1. The sequencing sample was made of peripheral blood. The source is a woman in her 70s with acute or convalescent COVID-19. The CDR3 here is CATSESTGSQPQHF. The CDR3 coding sequence is TGTGCCACCAGTGAATCGACAGGGAGTCAGCCCCAGCATTTT.